The sequence of this TCR beta chain was determined in a study of radiotherapy plus CTLA-4 blockade in lung cancer. At the level of the study: Patients showed objective responses in under 20% of cases, and disease control was achieved by about 30%.

The assay was immunoSEQ multiplex PCR, and TCRdb's table has in-frame clones only and misses some. The sample records around 29,000 clones, 75% to 85% being singletons. Findings and limits, study-wide: Blood TCR clones of tumor origin expanded after radiotherapy plus ipilimumab. Response, reportedly, was best predicted by interferon-beta along with early blood T cell clone dynamics.

V shed 0 bases and J shed 2 bases, with 10 bases lying between them. Germline V gives CDR1 SGDLS, CDR2 YYNGEE. The CDR3 contains 15 residues. Patients in the study, people with chemo-refractory metastatic non-small-cell lung cancer, received focal radiation plus ipilimumab CTLA-4 blockade. This clone was seen only once. Antigen: not known. This TCR came from a human donor with non-small cell lung cancer that progressed on radiotherapy plus ipilimumab. Material: peripheral blood, obtained from a patient treated with radiotherapy plus ipilimumab. The J gene is TRBJ2-3, the V gene TRBV9, with a weak D call TRBD1 (6 bases). CDR3 nucleotide sequence: TGTGCCAGCAGCGTAGAGGCAGGGGTCACAGATACGCAGTATTTT. Translation gives CASSVEAGVTDTQYF. The variable domain in full, completed from reference TRBV9 and TRBJ2-3, reads DSGVTQTPKHLITATGQRVTLRCSPRSGDLSVYWYQQSLDQGLQFLIQYYNGEERAKGNILERFSAQQFPDLHSELNLSSLELGDSALYFCASSVEAGVTDTQYFGPGTRLTVL.